This TCR beta chain was recorded in a study of blood T cell repertoires in COVID-19 (dated by TCRdb to the early 2020s). For the wider study: Collaborator samples came from the United States, Italy and Spain and covered acute and convalescent phases of COVID-19. The prospective study material was composed of cDNA or gDNA derived from T cells, B-cell-depleted T cells, or PBMCs. Deeply sampled blood TCRbeta repertoires from subjects exposed to, actively infected with, or recovered from COVID-19 were included in the dataset. The repertoires were made available in a free public database intended to serve as a resource for research on the immune response to SARS-CoV-2. Samples were obtained from the ongoing ImmuneRACE study (first 160 participants) and from some 1,300 subjects provided by 6 global collaborators. Sample metadata almost always included a de-identified subject ID, COVID-19 status, age in years and sex. HLA class I and class II types, where available, came from metadata supplied by the sample provider rather than from assay-based typing. Summary of the overall study and its limitations: Clinical and demographic metadata were provided uncurated, with the amount varying by source and participant.

The immunoSEQ Assay, a bias-controlled multiplex PCR, was used to amplify TCRbeta CDR3 regions from genomic DNA. The authors processed their data as follows. Within the assay, amplification of reference gene primers was used to estimate how many nucleated cells each sample contained. To quantify the absolute abundance of each unique TCRbeta CDR3 rearrangement, sequence reads were collapsed and filtered. For each sample, productive Simpson clonality was calculated as the square root of Simpson's diversity index over productive rearrangements. TCRdb stores this immuneACCESS table with in-frame sequences only. Part of the clones is absent; in the studies checked, under half of the shortfall reflects unresolved V genes, and no reason is known for the rest. D and trimming come from the DNA, and the V and J calls and clone size come from that table. The sample records 380,000 or so clones, 88% of which are singletons. The ten largest clones take up approximately 2% of the sample.

In the prospective study, participants were roughly 18 to 95 years old, resided in about two dozen geographic areas of the United States, and were enrolled through a virtual design. To assign participants to cohorts, the prospective study relied on clinical history that participants themselves reported in a screening survey and a study questionnaire. Each participant in the prospective study had whole blood, serum and a nasopharyngeal or oropharyngeal swab collected by mobile phlebotomists. Over a roughly 2-month period, participants in the prospective study had the option of providing additional blood draws and questionnaires. Before DNA extraction, blood samples from the prospective study were shipped at room temperature or frozen. This clone was detected only once. Its antigen specificity is not known. Base qualities are not provided; no much larger clone lies one nucleotide away. Via the germline V gene, CDR1 is KGHDR and CDR2 SFDVKD. V is cut by 4 bases and J by 2 bases, and the space between the germline ends is 17 bases. The CDR3, cysteine through phenylalanine, is 17 amino acids long. The DNA shown is the 51-base CDR3, in frame from base 1.

The sequence was obtained from a woman aged 40 to 49 with acute COVID-19. The sequence joins TRBV24-1 to TRBJ2-1; the D region possibly corresponds to TRBD1 (5 bases align). The sequenced sample was PBMCs or T cells enriched from blood (not recorded which). The CDR3 corresponds to CATSDPEAGNPYNEQFF. The nucleotide sequence is given as TGTGCCACCAGTGACCCAGAGGCAGGGAACCCCTACAATGAGCAGTTCTTC.